The 17 T cell receptor beta chains in this list originate from one sample, sequenced in a study of graft-versus-host responses after intestinal transplantation. The antigens for these receptors are not known. Only in-frame clones appear in the TCRdb table, and some are missing; sequencing was by immunoSEQ multiplex PCR. The table lists 45,000 to 60,000 clones, 92% of them singletons. The material was unstimulated CD4+ T cells sorted from spleen or lymph node cells, obtained before transplant. All receptors derive from a human donor who was the organ donor for an intestinal transplant.

The V gene is TRBV5-1, the J gene TRBJ2-1; D gene ambiguous. V was trimmed by 4 bases and J by 4 bases, leaving 18 bases between them. The CDR3 is 16 amino acids. Germline loops: CDR1 SGHRS, CDR2 YFSETQ. The CDR3 DNA is TGCGCCAGCAGCCCTATTGGGCGGATTAGGTACAATGAGCAGTTCTTC. Residues: CASSPIGRIRYNEQFF. The whole variable domain, filled in from reference TRBV5-1 and TRBJ2-1, reads KAGVTQTPRYLIKTRGQQVTLSCSPISGHRSVSWYQQTPGQGLQFLFEYFSETQRNKGNFPGRFSGRQFSNSRSEMNVSTLELGDSALYLCASSPIGRIRYNEQFFGPGTRLTVL.

The rearrangement joins TRBV7-2 to TRBJ2-3; a weak D match, TRBD2 (6 bases). This CDR3 contains 12 residues. V was pared by 3 bases and J by 6 bases, with 7 bases between. CDR1 and CDR2 (germline): SGHTA, FQGNSA. The CDR3, as DNA: TGTGCCAGCAGCTTTGGGGGGGATACGCAGTATTTT. It codes for CASSFGGDTQYF.

The chain uses TRBV5-4 and TRBJ2-2; 10 positions agree with TRBD2. The germline V gene has CDR1 SGHNT and CDR2 YYREEE (reference sequence). The CDR3 sequence is 17 residues long. J lost 4 bases, V lost 0 bases, and 6 bases had no gene match. The CDR3 DNA sequence: TGTGCCAGCAGCTTGGGGCTAGCGGGAGCCGGCACCGGGGAGCTGTTTTTT. Protein: CASSLGLAGAGTGELFF.

CDR3 in DNA: TGTGCCAGCAGCGAAACAGCAGGAACTAATGAAAAACTGTTTTTT. This translates into CASSETAGTNEKLFF. This rearrangement joins TRBV9 to TRBJ1-4; no clear D. V lost 3 bases to trimming and J lost 1 base, with 10 bases between them. This CDR3 is built from 15 residues. Per germline, CDR1 SGDLS and CDR2 YYNGEE. Full variable domain (rest looked up from reference TRBV9 and TRBJ1-4): DSGVTQTPKHLITATGQRVTLRCSPRSGDLSVYWYQQSLDQGLQFLIQYYNGEERAKGNILERFSAQQFPDLHSELNLSSLELGDSALYFCASSETAGTNEKLFFGSGTQLSVL.

This chain joins TRBV5-4 and TRBJ2-3, with 13 bases that match TRBD2. CDR1 and CDR2 (germline): SGHNT, YYREEE (reference sequence). The CDR3 is made up of 16 amino acids. V lost 4 bases and J lost 2; bases outside the gene matches: 4. The chain's CDR3 is CASSAGTSGITDTQYF. The CDR3 coding sequence is TGTGCCAGCAGCGCCGGGACTAGCGGGATCACAGATACGCAGTATTTT.

This clone was detected once. The V gene is TRBV6-6, the J gene TRBJ1-4; D possibly corresponds to TRBD1 (5 bases). Germline V gives CDR1 MNHNY, CDR2 SVGAGI (reference sequence). The CDR3 is 14 residues long. Trimming pared 2 bases from V and 3 bases from J, leaving 7 bases between. The CDR3 sequence: CASSYRGPNEKLFF. The CDR3 DNA reads as TGTGCCAGCAGTTACAGGGGCCCTAATGAAAAACTGTTTTTT.

The chain carries TRBV4-1 and TRBJ1-1; D is ambiguous. Germline CDR1 reads MGHRA; CDR2 reads YSYEKL. This CDR3 region has 14 residues. Trimming cost V 0 bases and J 5 bases, with 10 bases left between them. The CDR3 sequence: CASSQDLLKTEAFF. In nucleotides, the CDR3 is TGCGCCAGCAGCCAAGATCTCCTTAAGACTGAAGCTTTCTTT.

The V gene is TRBV5-1, the J gene TRBJ2-3; D gene uncertain. Trimming shortened V by 4 bases and J by 2 bases, and 11 bases separated the two germline ends. This CDR3 spans 14 amino acids. The germline gives CDR1 SGHRS, CDR2 YFSETQ. The CDR3 is CASSLRSFTDTQYF. DNA for the CDR3: TGCGCCAGCAGCCTAAGGAGCTTCACAGATACGCAGTATTTT.

This clone is a singleton in its sample. The chain recombines TRBV7-8 with TRBJ2-1, with 7 bases that match TRBD2. The junction had 14 bases not matched to a gene; V was cut back by 3 bases and J by 9 bases. The germline V gene has CDR1 SGHVS and CDR2 FQNEAQ. There are 16 residues in the CDR3. The DNA for the CDR3 is TGTGCCAGCAGCTTCCATCTGGACCCCCCGGGAGGTGAGCAGTTCTTC. Protein product: CASSFHLDPPGGEQFF.

The V gene is TRBV12-5, the J gene TRBJ2-7; D could derive from TRBD1 or TRBD2 (5 bases each). V was pared by 7 bases and J by 2 bases, with 18 bases between. This CDR3 has 15 residues. Germline loops: CDR1 LGHNT, CDR2 FRNRAP. The CDR3 reads CASVLTREPTYEQYF. The CDR3 coding sequence is TGTGCTAGTGTCTTGACCAGGGAGCCCACCTACGAGCAGTACTTC.

The V and J genes are TRBV29-1 and TRBJ1-1; the D is unclear. V lost 4 bases and J lost 4, with 7 bases in between. The CDR3 spans 11 residues. The V gene's germline CDR1 is SQVTM and CDR2 ANQGSEA. CDR3 region: CSVGPTTEAFF. In nucleotides, the CDR3 is TGCAGCGTTGGTCCGACCACTGAAGCTTTCTTT.

The V gene is TRBV7-9, the J gene TRBJ1-4; 10 positions agree with TRBD1. This CDR3 has 15 residues. The V and J ends lost 5 bases and 6 bases, in that order; junction bases with no gene match: 6. The germline V gene encodes CDR1 SEHNR and CDR2 FQNEAQ (reference sequence). CDR3 DNA sequence: TGTGCCAGCAGCGGCCGGGACAGGGGACATGAAAAACTGTTTTTT. It specifies CASSGRDRGHEKLFF.

This chain uses TRBV19 with TRBJ1-4; D call uncertain. The V gene lost 4 bases and the J gene lost 7 bases, with 4 bases spanning the gap. CDR1 and CDR2 (germline): LNHDA, SQIVND (reference sequence). The CDR3 runs 11 residues. CDR3 coding DNA: TGTGCCAGTAGTAGGGGTGAAAAACTGTTTTTT. It yields the protein CASSRGEKLFF.

The chain links TRBV20-1 to TRBJ1-2; D possibly corresponds to TRBD1 (5 bases). CDR3 length: 11 residues. Trimming removed 4 bases from V and 4 bases from J, with 7 bases in between. The germline gives CDR1 DFQATT, CDR2 SNEGSKA (reference sequence). The CDR3 nucleotides are TGCAGTGCTATGGGGCCCTATGGCTACACCTTC. Its protein is CSAMGPYGYTF.

The chain's CDR3 is CASSLGGLGGYTF. Written as DNA, the CDR3 is TGCGCCAGCAGCTTGGGCGGTCTAGGTGGCTACACCTTC. The V and J genes are TRBV5-1 and TRBJ1-2; D remains unclear. CDR1 is SGHRS, CDR2 YFSETQ, per germline. Trimming took 0 bases from V and 7 from J, leaving 10 bases between them. The CDR3 is 13 amino acids.

The V call is TRBV6-5, the J call TRBJ2-1, with 8 bases matching TRBD2. CDR1 and CDR2 (germline): MNHEY, SVGAGI. This CDR3 spans 15 amino acids. Trimming at V came to 6 bases and at J to 8 bases, leaving 12 bases not matched to a gene. This CDR3 is CASRTPTGGEYEQFF. CDR3 in DNA: TGTGCCAGCAGAACCCCTACCGGGGGGGAGTATGAGCAGTTCTTC.

The chain carries TRBV6-5 and TRBJ2-4, with no clear D. Trimming cost V 5 bases and J 0 bases, with 11 bases left between them. This CDR3 comprises 15 residues. The germline V gene has CDR1 MNHEY and CDR2 SVGAGI. CDR3 sequence: CASSRKELAKNIQYF. The DNA of the CDR3 is TGTGCCAGCAGTCGAAAGGAGCTAGCCAAAAACATTCAGTACTTC.